This T cell receptor (beta chain) was recovered during a study of control samples from healthy donors and cancer patients. The ends lost 1 base at V and 6 bases at J; junction bases unmatched: 7. This CDR3 is 16 amino acids long. Per germline, CDR1 SGHTA and CDR2 FQGTGA. Sequencing used immunoSEQ multiplex PCR; TCRdb keeps in-frame clones, though not all of them. The table records more than 85,000 clones, just over 90% of them present only once. Material for sequencing was blood. This clonotype originated in a young woman in good health. This sequence joins TRBV7-3 and TRBJ2-3, with TRBD2 matching over 10 bases. Written as DNA, the CDR3 is TGTGCCAGCAGCTTAAGAAGCGGGAGGGTGCCCGATACGCAGTATTTT. Amino acid sequence: CASSLRSGRVPDTQYF.